The 15 T cell receptor beta chains below all came from one sample that was sequenced in a study of T cells after somatic rescue of genetic block (TCRdb year 2020). Preparation of the library involved the immunoSEQ multiplex PCR assay. The immuneACCESS repertoire file appears here via TCRdb, limited to in-frame rearrangements. These files lack a portion of the clones; in checked studies, under half of the deficit traces to unresolved V genes, and the cause of the others is not known. The sample records under 150,000 clones, around nine tenths of which are singletons. Together, the top ten hold 1.4% of the sample. The sample taken for sequencing was peripheral blood mononuclear cells (PBMCs). These receptors were taken from a woman between 18 and 29 years old.

This chain joins TRBV14 and TRBJ1-5; 7 bases fit TRBD1. In germline, CDR1 is SGHDN, CDR2 FVKESK. V lost 1 base, J lost 0 bases, and 9 bases stayed unmatched. This CDR3 spans 18 amino acids. CDR3: CASSQVGTAAYSNQPQHF. DNA for the CDR3: TGTGCCAGCAGCCAAGTGGGGACAGCAGCATATAGCAATCAGCCCCAGCATTTT.

This clone was seen more than once but under ten times. V and J are TRBV27 and TRBJ2-1, with D perhaps matching TRBD1 (6 bases). The germline gives CDR1 MNHEY, CDR2 SMNVEV (reference sequence). V dropped 4 bases and J dropped 3 bases, with 10 bases sitting between them. The CDR3 extends over 14 amino acids. The chain's CDR3 is CASSSNRVYNEQFF. CDR3 sequence (DNA): TGTGCCAGCAGTTCGAACAGGGTCTACAATGAGCAGTTCTTC.

Turning to this clone: Other DNA variants within this sample encode the same CDR3. This chain joins TRBV18 and TRBJ2-7, with a possible D match to TRBD2 (6 bases). Deletions cut 6 bases from V and 6 bases from J, with 15 bases between. Germline V gene data show CDR1 as KGHSH and CDR2 as LQKENI. The CDR3 length is 13 residues. The CDR3 is CASSPGVGGEQYF. The CDR3 DNA follows: TGTGCCAGCTCGCCGGGGGTTGGAGGCGAGCAGTACTTC.

This sequence joins TRBV27 and TRBJ1-6; 10 bases are shared with TRBD1. Germline CDR1 MNHEY, CDR2 SMNVEV (reference sequence). The ends lost 4 bases at V and 10 bases at J; junction bases unmatched: 7. CDR3 size: 15 residues. Written as DNA, the CDR3 is TGTGCCAGCAGTTACACGGGACAGGGGAAATCACCCCTCCACTTT. It encodes CASSYTGQGKSPLHF.

A few counts support this clone. The chain combines TRBV29-1 with TRBJ1-1; the D is unclear. The CDR3 length is 10 residues. Trimming left V 2 bases short and J 6 bases short, with 4 bases between. Germline V gene sequence: CDR1 SQVTM, CDR2 ANQGSEA. The CDR3 is CSVEYAEAFF. The CDR3 DNA is TGCAGCGTTGAATACGCTGAAGCTTTCTTT.

The chain joins TRBV9 to TRBJ2-1; 11 nucleotides line up with TRBD2. V shed 4 bases, J shed 5 bases, and the junction held 8 bases outside the gene matches. The CDR3 consists of 16 residues. Germline V gene data show CDR1 as SGDLS and CDR2 as YYNGEE. The CDR3 bases are TGTGCCAGCAGCCTCCGACTAGCGGGGTCCCACAATGAGCAGTTCTTC. It yields the protein CASSLRLAGSHNEQFF.

A few counts support this clone. The genes are TRBV2 and TRBJ1-5; D remains unclear. The CDR3 is 15 amino acids. Per germline, CDR1 SNHLY and CDR2 FYNNEI. Trimming took 5 bases from V and 1 from J, leaving 12 bases between them. For the CDR3, the DNA is TGTGCCAGCAGTTTCGGACGGGTGAGCAATCAGCCCCAGCATTTT. Translation: CASSFGRVSNQPQHF.

This chain uses TRBV19 with TRBJ2-2, with D perhaps matching TRBD1 (5 bases). The CDR3 extends over 15 amino acids. The germline V gene encodes CDR1 LNHDA and CDR2 SQIVND (reference sequence). V dropped 5 bases and J dropped 0 bases, with 10 bases sitting between them. DNA for the CDR3: TGTGCCAGTAGTGCCAGGGTCGCGAACACCGGGGAGCTGTTTTTT. The encoded protein is CASSARVANTGELFF.

The chain has TRBV4-2 and TRBJ1-4; D uncertain. The CDR3 runs 11 residues. CDR1 is LGHNA and CDR2 is YNFKEQ in the germline V gene. V lost 8 bases and J lost 7, with 8 bases in between. CDR3 sequence: CASRRGEKLFF. CDR3 nucleotides: TGTGCCAGCCGCCGAGGTGAAAAACTGTTTTTT.

The V and J genes are TRBV7-2 and TRBJ1-5; no clear D. This CDR3 region has 15 residues. V lost 5 bases and J lost 1, with 12 bases in between. The V gene's germline CDR1 is SGHTA and CDR2 FQGNSA. CDR3 DNA sequence: TGTGCCAGCAGCATGGCGGACGGGAGCAATCAGCCCCAGCATTTT. It is translated as CASSMADGSNQPQHF.

The chain employs TRBV6-4 and TRBJ1-2; TRBD1 agrees at 7 bases. The junction had 8 bases not matched to a gene; V was cut back by 6 bases and J by 1 base. Germline V gene lookup returns CDR1 MRHNA and CDR2 SNTAGT. The CDR3 is 15 amino acids. CDR3 amino acids: CASSKPNRGNYGYTF. The CDR3 bases are TGTGCCAGCAGCAAACCCAACAGGGGTAACTATGGCTACACCTTC.

CDR3 amino acids: CASSLEQGASPTDTQYF. The CDR3 DNA reads TGTGCCAGCAGCTTAGAACAGGGGGCCTCACCCACAGATACGCAGTATTTT. This sequence joins TRBV11-3 and TRBJ2-3; 9 nucleotides line up with TRBD1. This CDR3 has 17 amino acids. Germline CDR1 reads SGHNT; CDR2 reads YENEEA. With 0 bases clipped from V and 2 bases from J, the junction kept 6 bases outside the gene matches.

This clone was seen a few times. This chain links TRBV7-6 with TRBJ2-2; 9 nucleotides agree with TRBD1. The CDR3 runs 15 residues. CDR1 is SGHVS and CDR2 is FNYEAQ in the germline V gene. The trim removed 6 bases at V and 2 bases at J, leaving 4 bases unmatched. The CDR3 is CASSLQGANTGELFF. Written as DNA, the CDR3 is TGTGCCAGCAGTCTACAGGGGGCAAACACCGGGGAGCTGTTTTTT.

The rearrangement links TRBV7-3 to TRBJ2-1, with 7 bases that match TRBD1. The trim removed 5 bases at V and 5 bases at J, leaving 9 bases unmatched. There are 15 residues in the CDR3. Germline V gene lookup returns CDR1 SGHTA and CDR2 FQGTGA. CDR3 residues: CASSLVGQRNNEQFF. The CDR3 bases are TGTGCCAGCAGCCTAGTGGGACAGAGAAACAATGAGCAGTTCTTC.

This chain connects TRBV7-9 to TRBJ1-2; possible D gene TRBD1, 5 bases. Germline loops: CDR1 SEHNR, CDR2 FQNEAQ (reference sequence). Trimming stripped 5 bases from V and 6 bases from J, with 13 bases between. This CDR3 has 13 amino acids. The CDR3 sequence: CASSLRDGDGYTF. CDR3 nucleotide sequence: TGTGCCAGCAGCCTCCGGGACGGGGATGGCTACACCTTC. Filled out from reference TRBV7-9 and TRBJ1-2, the complete variable domain reads DTGVSQNPRHKITKRGQNVTFRCDPISEHNRLYWYRQTLGQGPEFLTYFQNEAQLEKSRLLSDRFSAERPKGSFSTLEIQRTEQGDSAMYLCASSLRDGDGYTFGSGTRLTVV.